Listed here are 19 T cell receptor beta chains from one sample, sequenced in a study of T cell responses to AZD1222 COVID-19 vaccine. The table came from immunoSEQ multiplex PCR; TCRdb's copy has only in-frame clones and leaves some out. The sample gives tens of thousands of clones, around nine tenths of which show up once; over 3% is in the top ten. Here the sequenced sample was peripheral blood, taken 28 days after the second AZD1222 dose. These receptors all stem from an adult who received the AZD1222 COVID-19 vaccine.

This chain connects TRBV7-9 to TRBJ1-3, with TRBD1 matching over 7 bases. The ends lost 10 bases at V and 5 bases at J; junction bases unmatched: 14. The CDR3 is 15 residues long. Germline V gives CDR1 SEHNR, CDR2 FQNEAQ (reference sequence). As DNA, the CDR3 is TGTGCCATTAACCGGGACAGAAGCGAGAGAAACACCATATATTTT. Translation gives CAINRDRSERNTIYF.

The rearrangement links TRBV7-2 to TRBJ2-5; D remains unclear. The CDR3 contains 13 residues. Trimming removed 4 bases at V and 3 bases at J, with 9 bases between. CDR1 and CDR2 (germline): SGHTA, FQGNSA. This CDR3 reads CASSSEIEETQYF. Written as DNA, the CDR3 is TGTGCCAGCAGCTCAGAGATAGAAGAGACCCAGTACTTC.

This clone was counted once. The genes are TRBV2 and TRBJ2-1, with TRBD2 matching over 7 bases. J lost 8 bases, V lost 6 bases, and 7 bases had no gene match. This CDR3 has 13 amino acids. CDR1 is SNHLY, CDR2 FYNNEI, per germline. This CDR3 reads CASRRRSGDEQFF. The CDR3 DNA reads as TGTGCCAGCAGGAGAAGGAGCGGGGATGAGCAGTTCTTC.

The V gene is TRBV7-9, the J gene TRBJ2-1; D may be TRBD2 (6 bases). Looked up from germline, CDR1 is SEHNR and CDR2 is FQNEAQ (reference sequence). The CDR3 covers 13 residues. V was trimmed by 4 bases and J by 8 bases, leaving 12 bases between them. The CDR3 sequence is CASSSTSRDEQFF. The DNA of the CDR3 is TGTGCCAGCAGCTCTACTAGCAGAGATGAGCAGTTCTTC.

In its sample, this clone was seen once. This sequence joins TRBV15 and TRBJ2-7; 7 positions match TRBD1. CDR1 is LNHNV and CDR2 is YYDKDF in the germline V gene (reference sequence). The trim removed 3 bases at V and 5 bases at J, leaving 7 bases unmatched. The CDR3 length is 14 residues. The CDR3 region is CATSRTGLPNEQYF. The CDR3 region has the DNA TGTGCCACCAGCAGGACAGGGCTTCCAAACGAGCAGTACTTC.

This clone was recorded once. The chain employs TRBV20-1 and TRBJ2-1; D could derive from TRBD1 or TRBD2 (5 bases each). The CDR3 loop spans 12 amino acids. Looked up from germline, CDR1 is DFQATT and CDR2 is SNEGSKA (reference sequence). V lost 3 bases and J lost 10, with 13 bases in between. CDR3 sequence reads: CSASGQEGEQFF. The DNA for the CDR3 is TGCAGTGCTAGTGGACAAGAGGGAGAGCAGTTCTTC.

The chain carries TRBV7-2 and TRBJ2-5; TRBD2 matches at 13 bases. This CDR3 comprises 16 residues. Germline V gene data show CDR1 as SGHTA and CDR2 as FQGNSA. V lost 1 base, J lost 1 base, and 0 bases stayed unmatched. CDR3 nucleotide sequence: TGTGCCAGCAGCTTAGGACTAGCGGGGGGCCAAGAGACCCAGTACTTC. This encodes CASSLGLAGGQETQYF.

Here the CDR3 reads CAWDRGSKGGNQPQHF. CDR3 in DNA: TGTGCCTGGGACAGGGGTAGTAAGGGCGGCAATCAGCCCCAGCATTTT. This rearrangement joins TRBV30 to TRBJ1-5, with TRBD1 matching over 8 bases. Germline CDR1 and CDR2: GTSNPN and SVGIG (reference sequence). This CDR3 is built from 16 residues. J was trimmed by 2 bases and V by 5 bases; bases with no gene match: 11.

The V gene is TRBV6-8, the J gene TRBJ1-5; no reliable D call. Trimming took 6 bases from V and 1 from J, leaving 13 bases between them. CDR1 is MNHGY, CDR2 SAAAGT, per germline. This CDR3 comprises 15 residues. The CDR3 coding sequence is TGTGCCAGCAGGGTTTCGGGCCTGAGCAATCAGCCCCAGCATTTT. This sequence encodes CASRVSGLSNQPQHF.

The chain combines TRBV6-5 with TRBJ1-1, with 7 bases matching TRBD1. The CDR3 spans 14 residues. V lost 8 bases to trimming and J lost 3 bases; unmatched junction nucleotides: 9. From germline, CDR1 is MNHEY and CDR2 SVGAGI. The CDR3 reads CASGRKGADTEAFF. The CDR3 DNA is TGTGCCAGCGGTAGGAAGGGGGCGGACACTGAAGCTTTCTTT.

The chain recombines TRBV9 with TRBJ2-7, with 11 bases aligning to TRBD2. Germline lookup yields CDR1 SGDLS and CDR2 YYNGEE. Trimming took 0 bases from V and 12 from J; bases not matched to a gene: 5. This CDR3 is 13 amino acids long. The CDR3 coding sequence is TGTGCCAGCAGCGTAGATAGCGGGAGGGCCCTGTACTTC. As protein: CASSVDSGRALYF.

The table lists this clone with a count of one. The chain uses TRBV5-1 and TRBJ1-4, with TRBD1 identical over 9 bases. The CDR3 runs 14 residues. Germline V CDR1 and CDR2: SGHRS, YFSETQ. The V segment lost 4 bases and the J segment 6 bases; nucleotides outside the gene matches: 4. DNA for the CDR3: TGCGCCAGCAGCGGCAGGACAGGGGATGAAAAACTGTTTTTT. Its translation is CASSGRTGDEKLFF.

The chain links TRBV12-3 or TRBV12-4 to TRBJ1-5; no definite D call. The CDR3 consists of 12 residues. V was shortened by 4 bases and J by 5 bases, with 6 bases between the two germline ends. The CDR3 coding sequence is TGTGCCAGCAGTTCCTCATATCAGCCCCAGCATTTT. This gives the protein CASSSSYQPQHF.

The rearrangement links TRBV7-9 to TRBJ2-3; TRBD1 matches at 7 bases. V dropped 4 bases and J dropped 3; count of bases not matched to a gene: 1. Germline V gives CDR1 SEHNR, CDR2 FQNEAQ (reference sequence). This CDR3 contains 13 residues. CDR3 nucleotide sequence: TGTGCCAGCAGCTCACAGGGGACAGATACGCAGTATTTT. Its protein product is CASSSQGTDTQYF.

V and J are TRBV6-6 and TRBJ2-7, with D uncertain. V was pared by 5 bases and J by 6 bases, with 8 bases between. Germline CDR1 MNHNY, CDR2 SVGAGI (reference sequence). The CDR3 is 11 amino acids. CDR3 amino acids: CASSAGSEQYF. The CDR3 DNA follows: TGTGCCAGCAGTGCCGGTAGCGAGCAGTACTTC.

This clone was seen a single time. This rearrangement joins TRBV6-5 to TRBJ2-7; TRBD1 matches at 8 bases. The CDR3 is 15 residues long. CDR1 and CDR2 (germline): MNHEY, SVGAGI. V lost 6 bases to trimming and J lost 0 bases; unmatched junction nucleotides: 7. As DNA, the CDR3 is TGTGCCAGCAGGGACGGACAGGGCTTCTCCTACGAGCAGTACTTC. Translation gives CASRDGQGFSYEQYF.

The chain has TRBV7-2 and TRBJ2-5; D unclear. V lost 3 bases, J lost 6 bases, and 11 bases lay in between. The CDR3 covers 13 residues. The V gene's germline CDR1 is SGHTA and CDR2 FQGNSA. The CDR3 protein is CASSLSSRQTQYF. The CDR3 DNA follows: TGTGCCAGCAGCTTGTCCAGTAGGCAGACCCAGTACTTC.

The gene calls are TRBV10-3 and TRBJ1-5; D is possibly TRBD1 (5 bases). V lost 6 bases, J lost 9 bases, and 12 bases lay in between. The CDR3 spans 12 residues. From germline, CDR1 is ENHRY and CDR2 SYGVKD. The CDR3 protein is CAISGGEGPQHF. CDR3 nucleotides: TGTGCCATCAGCGGGGGTGAGGGGCCCCAGCATTTT.

The CDR3 region has the DNA TGTGCCAGCAGCCAAGAGGTCTCGGGAAACGAGCAGTACTTC. Translated: CASSQEVSGNEQYF. V is TRBV3-1 (or the pseudogene TRBV3-2) and J is TRBJ2-7, with D possibly being TRBD2 (5 bases). From germline, CDR1 is LGHDT and CDR2 YNNKEL (reference sequence). V lost 0 bases and J lost 5, with 11 bases in between. This CDR3 spans 14 amino acids.